These T cell receptor beta chains were read from a single sample in a study of CD8 T cells in Susac syndrome. TCRdb re-called the immunoSEQ multiplex PCR reads through MiXCR, storing one row per CDR3 protein. Here the sample spans roughly 190,000 distinct CDR3 sequences, 93% being singletons. Sequences were obtained from CD4+ T cells from PBMCs. All receptors come from a human donor in good health. Both conserved end residues are part of each CDR3. The order of the fields is clone size, D gene, V gene, J gene, CDR3 length, CDR3 DNA, CDR3 protein. D genes are given only for firm matches. A clone size is listed for some rows: how often the clone was seen (once, few, many), or a class if it is expanded.

.	.	TRBV18	TRBJ1-2	13	TGTGCCAGCTCATCGACGGCCGACAATGGCTACACCTTC	CASSSTADNGYTF
.	.	TRBV7-2	TRBJ1-1	12	TGTGCCAGCAGCTTCTCGATCACTGAAGCTTTCTTT	CASSFSITEAFF
.	TRBD2	TRBV28	TRBJ2-1	16	TGTGCCAGCAGGCAACAGGGACTAGCGGGGGGCGATGAGCAGTTCTTC	CASRQQGLAGGDEQFF
.	TRBD1	TRBV5-4	TRBJ1-1	14	TGTGCCAGCAGCTATGGGGACAGGAACACTGAAGCTTTCTTT	CASSYGDRNTEAFF
.	.	TRBV7-9	TRBJ2-7	16	TGTGCCAGCAGCTTACCCGACCCGCTAGGGGCCTACGAGCAGTACTTC	CASSLPDPLGAYEQYF
.	.	TRBV25-1	TRBJ2-7	16	TGTGCCAGCAGTCAAATAAGACATTCTGAAACCTACGAGCAGTACTTC	CASSQIRHSETYEQYF
.	TRBD1	TRBV12-3/TRBV12-4	TRBJ1-1	14	TGTGCCAGCAGTTGGGCAGGGGGGAACACTGTAGCTTTCTTT	CASSWAGGNTVAFF
.	.	TRBV5-1	TRBJ2-1	15	TGCGCCAGCAGCTTGGCGGGGGGCGGGTACAATGAGCAGTTCTTC	CASSLAGGGYNEQFF
.	.	TRBV7-9	TRBJ2-2	17	TGTGCCAGCAGCCCGGGGAAGACAGCTTCGAACACCGGGGAGCTGTTTTTT	CASSPGKTASNTGELFF
.	TRBD1	TRBV19	TRBJ1-6	15	TGTGCCAGCGTCCAGGGGGCGCGAACAAATTCACCCCTCCACTTT	CASVQGARTNSPLHF
.	TRBD2	TRBV30	TRBJ2-1	14	TGTGCCTGGAGTGTTAGCGGGGTTTACAATGAGCAGTTCTTC	CAWSVSGVYNEQFF
.	TRBD2	TRBV6-5	TRBJ2-1	18	TGTGCCAGCAGCTATACTAGCGGGGTAACCTGGGGCTACAATGAGCAGTTCTTC	CASSYTSGVTWGYNEQFF
.	.	TRBV18	TRBJ2-3	13	TGTGCCACGGCCCGTGGGGGCACAGATACGCAGTATTTT	CATARGGTDTQYF
once	.	TRBV29-1	TRBJ2-5	12	TGCAGCGTACCCCGGGGGCAAGAGACCCAGTACTTC	CSVPRGQETQYF
.	.	TRBV5-1	TRBJ2-3	20	TGCGCCAGCAGCCAACAACCACTAAGCCGGAGCTCAGGGATCCAAGATACGCAGTATTTT	CASSQQPLSRSSGIQDTQYF
.	.	TRBV5-1	TRBJ2-6	16	TGCGCCAACAGCAGGACGACCAGCTCTGGGGCCAACGTCCTGACTTTC	CANSRTTSSGANVLTF
.	.	TRBV9	TRBJ2-4	18	TGTGCCAGCAGCCCCCTAAATTTAAGCATTTGGGACAAAAACATTCAGTACTTC	CASSPLNLSIWDKNIQYF
.	.	TRBV9	TRBJ1-6	14	TGTGCCAGCAGCGAGGGCTCCTATAATTCACCCCTCCACTTT	CASSEGSYNSPLHF
.	TRBD2	TRBV3-1	TRBJ2-3	20	TGTGCCAGCAGCCAATGGGCGGTAGCGGGGGGCCCGAGGCCATCAGATACGCAGTATTTT	CASSQWAVAGGPRPSDTQYF
.	.	TRBV28	TRBJ1-1	15	TGTGCCAGCACCGCGACCCCGCTAGCGGACACTGAAGCTTTCTTT	CASTATPLADTEAFF
.	.	TRBV20-1	TRBJ1-1	17	TGCAGTGCTAGAAAAGGGGCCAGTGGACCGTTGAACACTGAAGCTTTCTTT	CSARKGASGPLNTEAFF
.	.	TRBV3-1	TRBJ1-5	14	TGTGCCAGCAGTCAAGCATCAGTCGGTCAGCCCCAGCATTTT	CASSQASVGQPQHF
.	.	TRBV18	TRBJ2-5	15	TGTGCCAGCTCAGCCGGGACTGTTCCTTCGGAGACCCAGTACTTC	CASSAGTVPSETQYF
.	TRBD2	TRBV5-1	TRBJ2-5	14	TGCGCTAGCTCGCCTAGCGGGGGGCAAGAGACCCAGTACTTC	CASSPSGGQETQYF
.	.	TRBV5-1	TRBJ1-1	12	TGCGCCAGCAGCCCCCCTAGCCTTGAAGCTTTCTTT	CASSPPSLEAFF
few	TRBD1	TRBV27	TRBJ1-2	15	TGTGCCACTTGGACAGGGGAGGCCCTTAACTATGGCTACACCTTC	CATWTGEALNYGYTF
once	.	TRBV14	TRBJ1-6	13	TGTGCCAGCAGCCTAGAGTCACGGTCACCCCTCCACTTT	CASSLESRSPLHF
.	.	TRBV20-1	TRBJ1-2	11	TGCAGTGCTAGTCGGAGAGATGGCTACACCTTC	CSASRRDGYTF
.	TRBD2	TRBV7-9	TRBJ2-5	17	TGTGCCAGCAGCCCTTTTAGCGGGGGGGCCCTCCAAGAGACCCAGTACTTC	CASSPFSGGALQETQYF
.	TRBD1	TRBV7-9	TRBJ2-1	15	TGTGCCAGCAGCCCCGGGACAGCGATCCACAATGAGCAGTTCTTC	CASSPGTAIHNEQFF
.	.	TRBV7-2	TRBJ1-5	16	TGTGCCAGCAGCCCCCAGAGCTGGCAGGGCAGCCAGCCCCAGCATTTT	CASSPQSWQGSQPQHF
.	TRBD1	TRBV14	TRBJ2-7	14	TGTGCCAGCTACAGACAGGGGGTACACTACGAGCAGTACTTC	CASYRQGVHYEQYF
.	TRBD1	TRBV5-1	TRBJ1-6	14	TGCGCCAGCAGCTCCAGGGGGCGTGATTCACCCCTCCACTTT	CASSSRGRDSPLHF
.	.	TRBV2	TRBJ2-3	10	TGTGCCAGCAGGGCGGGAACGCAGTATTTT	CASRAGTQYF
.	TRBD1	TRBV18	TRBJ2-6	20	TGTGCCAGCTCTCCTGTAGGACCGGGACAGAGCGGCTCTGGGGCCAACGTCCTGACTTTC	CASSPVGPGQSGSGANVLTF
.	TRBD1	TRBV28	TRBJ2-1	16	TGTGCCAGCAGTTTAGGGGCGGGACAGGGAGACAATGAGCAGTTCTTC	CASSLGAGQGDNEQFF
.	.	TRBV24-1	TRBJ2-1	16	TGTGCCACCAGTGATCTACAGGGTAAGGGGTACAATGAGCAGTTCTTC	CATSDLQGKGYNEQFF
once	TRBD1	TRBV19	TRBJ2-2	14	TGTGCCAGTAGTTCCGGGACAGGGCACGGGGAGCTGTTTTTT	CASSSGTGHGELFF
.	TRBD2	TRBV2	TRBJ2-1	13	TGTGCCAGCAGTGACTGGCGGGGGAATGAGCAGTTCTTC	CASSDWRGNEQFF
once	.	TRBV10-3	TRBJ2-7	13	TGTGCCATCAGCCCTACAGCATCCTACGAGCAGTACTTC	CAISPTASYEQYF
once	TRBD1	TRBV7-9	TRBJ2-1	17	TGTGCCAGCAGCTCCATACAGGGGTCTAGCTCCTACAATGAGCAGTTCTTC	CASSSIQGSSSYNEQFF
.	.	TRBV5-6	TRBJ1-1	13	TGTGCCAGCAGCCCCGGGACACAAACTGAAGCTTTCTTT	CASSPGTQTEAFF
.	.	TRBV3-1	TRBJ1-1	12	TGTGCCAGCAGCCAACGGGGGACTGAAGCTTTCTTT	CASSQRGTEAFF